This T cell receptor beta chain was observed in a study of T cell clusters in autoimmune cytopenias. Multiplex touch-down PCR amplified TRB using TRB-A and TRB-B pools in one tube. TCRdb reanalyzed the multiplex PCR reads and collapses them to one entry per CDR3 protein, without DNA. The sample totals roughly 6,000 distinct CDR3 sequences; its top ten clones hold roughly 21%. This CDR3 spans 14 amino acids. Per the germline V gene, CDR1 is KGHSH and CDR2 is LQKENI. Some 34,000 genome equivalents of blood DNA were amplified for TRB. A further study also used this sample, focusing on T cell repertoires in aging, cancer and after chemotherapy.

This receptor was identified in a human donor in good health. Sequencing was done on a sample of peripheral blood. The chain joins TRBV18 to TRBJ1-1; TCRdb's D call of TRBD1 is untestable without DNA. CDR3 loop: CASSPPQGDTEAFF.